This T cell receptor beta chain was observed in a study of blood T cell repertoires in COVID-19. Produced via immunoSEQ multiplex PCR; TCRdb's table is partial and in-frame only. Here the sample spans 150,000 to 200,000 clones, over 70% being singletons. The V gene's germline CDR1 is SGHAT and CDR2 FQNNGV. The J segment lost 8 bases and the V segment lost 1 base, leaving 6 bases of the junction unmatched. The CDR3 is made up of 15 amino acids. The receptor was derived from a man aged 65-85 years with acute or convalescent COVID-19. The sample taken for sequencing was peripheral blood. The chain recombines TRBV11-2 with TRBJ2-1, with TRBD2 matching over 9 bases. The CDR3 sequence: CASSLGIAGEYEQFF. The DNA for the CDR3 is TGTGCCAGCAGCTTAGGGATAGCGGGAGAGTATGAGCAGTTCTTC. The entire variable domain, with the rest obtained from reference TRBV11-2 and TRBJ2-1, is as follows: EAGVAQSPRYKIIEKRQSVAFWCNPISGHATLYWYQQILGQGPKLLIQFQNNGVVDDSQLPKDRFSAERLKGVDSTLKIQPAKLEDSAVYLCASSLGIAGEYEQFFGPGTRLTVL.